This T cell receptor beta chain was sequenced in a study of CXCR3-negative and CXCR3-positive naive CD8 T cells. As for this clonotype: Its matching antigen is unknown.

Study-wide results and caveats: Much lower diversity was found in memory CD8+ cells, while both naive subsets had comparably high diversity.

Through 5' RACE with UMI labels, the TRB cDNA libraries were prepared. After re-calling the 5' RACE reads, TCRdb lists one entry per CDR3 protein, DNA absent. This sample's clone table lists roughly 39,000 distinct CDR3 sequences. The germline V gene encodes CDR1 LGHNA and CDR2 YSLEER. The length of the CDR3 is 15 residues. The origin of this receptor is a human donor in good health. Some clones in this sample may be carry-over from other donors' samples. Sequenced input: memory CD8+ T cells from blood. The rearrangement joins TRBV4-3 to TRBJ1-4; lacking DNA, the TRBD1 call made by TCRdb goes unchecked. The CDR3 sequence is CASSQATGFNEKLFF.